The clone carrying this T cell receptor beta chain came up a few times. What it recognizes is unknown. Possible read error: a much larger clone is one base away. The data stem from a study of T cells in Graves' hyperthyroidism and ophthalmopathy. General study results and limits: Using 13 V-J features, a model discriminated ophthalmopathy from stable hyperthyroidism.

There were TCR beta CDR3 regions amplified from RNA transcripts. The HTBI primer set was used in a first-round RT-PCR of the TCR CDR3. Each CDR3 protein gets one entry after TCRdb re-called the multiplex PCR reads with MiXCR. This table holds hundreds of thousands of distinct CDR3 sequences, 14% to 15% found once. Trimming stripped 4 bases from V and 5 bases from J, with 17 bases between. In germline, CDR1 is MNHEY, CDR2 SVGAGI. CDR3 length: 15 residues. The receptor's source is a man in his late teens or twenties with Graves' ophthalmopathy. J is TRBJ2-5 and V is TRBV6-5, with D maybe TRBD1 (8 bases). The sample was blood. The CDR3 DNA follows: TGTGCCAGCAGTTCCTGGACAGGGAGGGGGGAGACCCAGTACTTC. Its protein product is CASSSWTGRGETQYF.